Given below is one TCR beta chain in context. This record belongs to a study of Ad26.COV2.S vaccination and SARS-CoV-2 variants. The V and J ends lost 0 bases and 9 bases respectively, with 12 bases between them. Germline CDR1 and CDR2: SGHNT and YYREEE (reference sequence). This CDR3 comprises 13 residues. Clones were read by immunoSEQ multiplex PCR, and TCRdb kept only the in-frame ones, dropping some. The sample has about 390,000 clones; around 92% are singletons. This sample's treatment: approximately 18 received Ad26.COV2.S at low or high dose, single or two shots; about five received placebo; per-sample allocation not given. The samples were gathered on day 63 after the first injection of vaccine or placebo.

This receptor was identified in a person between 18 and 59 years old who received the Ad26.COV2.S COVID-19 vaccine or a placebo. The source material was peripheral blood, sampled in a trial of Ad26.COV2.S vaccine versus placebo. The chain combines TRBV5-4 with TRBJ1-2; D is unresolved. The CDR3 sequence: CASSLVSPNSYTF. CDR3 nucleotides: TGTGCCAGCAGCTTGGTATCCCCAAATAGCTACACCTTC.